The present T cell receptor (beta chain) was sequenced within a study of identical twins. Study observations and caveats: Recombination models fit unrelated individuals' TCR alpha sharing but underestimated twins'. Excess low generation probability was seen in twin-shared out-of-frame alpha sequences.

This clonotype has more than one count but fewer than ten. The antigen is not known. Donors uniformly comprised healthy Caucasians. The cDNA had a unique molecular identifier and a template-switch universal primer site. TCRdb redid the calling of the 5' RACE reads with MiXCR, one entry per CDR3 protein. The table includes 1.5 million to 2 million distinct CDR3 sequences, about 30% detected once. This CDR3 is 15 amino acids long. The V and J ends lost 2 bases and 0 bases respectively, with 9 bases between them. CDR1 is SGHRS and CDR2 is YFSETQ in the germline V gene. The TCR originated in a newborn girl in good health. The sequenced sample consisted of cord blood. The chain links TRBV5-1 to TRBJ2-1; a weak D match, TRBD1 (6 bases). The CDR3 reads CASSFMDSSYNEQFF. DNA for the CDR3: TGCGCCAGCAGCTTTATGGACAGCTCCTACAATGAGCAGTTCTTC.